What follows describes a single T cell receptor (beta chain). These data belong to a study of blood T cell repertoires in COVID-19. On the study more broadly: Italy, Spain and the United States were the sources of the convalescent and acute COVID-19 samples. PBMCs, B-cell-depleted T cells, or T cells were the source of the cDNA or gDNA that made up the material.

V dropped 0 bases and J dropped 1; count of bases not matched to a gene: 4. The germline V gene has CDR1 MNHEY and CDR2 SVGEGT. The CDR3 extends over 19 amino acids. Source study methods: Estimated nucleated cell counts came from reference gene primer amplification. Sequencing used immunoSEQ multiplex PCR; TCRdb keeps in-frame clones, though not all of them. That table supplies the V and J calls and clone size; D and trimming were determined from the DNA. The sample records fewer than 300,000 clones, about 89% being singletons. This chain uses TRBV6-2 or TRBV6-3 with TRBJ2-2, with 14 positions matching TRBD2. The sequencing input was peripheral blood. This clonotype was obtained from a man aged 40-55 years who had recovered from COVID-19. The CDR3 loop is CASSYSTSGGARNTGELFF. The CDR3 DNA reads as TGTGCCAGCAGTTACTCGACTAGCGGGGGGGCCCGGAACACCGGGGAGCTGTTTTTT.